This TCR beta chain came from a study of blood T cell repertoires in COVID-19. TCRdb's copy holds only in-frame clones and misses some; the assay was immunoSEQ multiplex PCR. In the table there are around 77,000 clones, 80% to 90% of which are singletons. V was trimmed by 2 bases and J by 6 bases, leaving 13 bases between them. Looked up from germline, CDR1 is SGHTA and CDR2 is FQGTGA. The length of the CDR3 is 14 residues. The receptor was derived from a man between 65 and 85 years old with active or convalescent COVID-19. V gene TRBV7-3 combines with J gene TRBJ1-2, with D unclear. Source material: peripheral blood. For the CDR3, the DNA is TGTGCCAGCAGCTTATCCCGTGGCCACCATGGCTACACCTTC. The encoded protein is CASSLSRGHHGYTF. Full variable domain (missing parts from reference TRBV7-3 and TRBJ1-2): GAGVSQTPSNKVTEKGKYVELRCDPISGHTALYWYRQSLGQGPEFLIYFQGTGAADDSGLPNDRFFAVRPEGSVSTLKIQRTERGDSAVYLCASSLSRGHHGYTFGSGTRLTVV.